These T cell receptor beta chains were read from a single sample in a study of shared clonotypes between healthy human individuals. This table comes from immunoSEQ multiplex PCR, and its TCRdb copy is limited to in-frame clones, with some not included. The repertoire holds hundreds of thousands of clones, 74% seen once, with over 1.5% in the top ten. Input material: memory CD4+ T cells sorted from blood. These receptors came from a woman younger than 45 in good health. The CDR3 runs from the conserved cysteine through the conserved F or W. D genes are given only for firm matches. Size values are once, few and many counts, or a class for expanded clones, and some rows have none.

clone size	J gene	D gene	V gene	CDR3 DNA	CDR3 protein
NA	TRBJ1-1	NA	TRBV5-1	TGCGCCAGCAGCCTTACCTTAATGGGCGACACTGAAGCTTTCTTT	CASSLTLMGDTEAFF
NA	TRBJ1-5	NA	TRBV5-1	TGCGCCAGCAGCCCCTGGTCGGGTCAGCCCCAGCATTTT	CASSPWSGQPQHF
NA	TRBJ2-3	NA	TRBV11-3	TGTGCCAGCAGCTCCAGTCCCGGAAACTATGGGCCAGATACGCAGTATTTT	CASSSSPGNYGPDTQYF
NA	TRBJ2-1	TRBD2	TRBV2	TGTGCCAGCAGGTCGGGGGCGGGAGGCCCATACAATGAGCAGTTCTTC	CASRSGAGGPYNEQFF
NA	TRBJ2-3	TRBD1	TRBV29-1	TGCAGCGCACGTTCCGGGACAGGGCGAACAGATACGCAGTATTTT	CSARSGTGRTDTQYF
NA	TRBJ2-3	NA	TRBV19	TGTGCCAGTAGTTCGGGAGAGGGCACAGATACGCAGTATTTT	CASSSGEGTDTQYF
NA	TRBJ2-7	NA	TRBV7-9	TGTGCCAGCAGCTTAGGGGGCACTCCAAGCTCCTACGAGCAGTACTTC	CASSLGGTPSSYEQYF
NA	TRBJ2-2	NA	TRBV20-1	TGCAGTGCCGCCCCGACCGGGGAGCTGTTTTTT	CSAAPTGELFF
NA	TRBJ2-2	TRBD2	TRBV19	TGTGCCAGTAGTATGCTGGGGCAGGATTTGGCTAGCGGGAAGACCGGGGAGCTGTTTTTT	CASSMLGQDLASGKTGELFF
NA	TRBJ1-4	TRBD1	TRBV28	TGTGCCAGCAGTTCCCGGGGACAGGGGGGAGGAAAACTGTTTTTT	CASSSRGQGGGKLFF
NA	TRBJ2-1	TRBD2	TRBV29-1	TGCAGCCCGGGGACTAGCGGCAATCTTTATCTCTCCTACAATGAGCAGTTCTTC	CSPGTSGNLYLSYNEQFF
NA	TRBJ2-7	TRBD1	TRBV18	TGTGCCAGCTCCCAAGCCCCGGCGGGACAGGGGTTCGAGCAGTACTTC	CASSQAPAGQGFEQYF
NA	TRBJ2-7	TRBD1	TRBV30	TGTGCCTGGACCACCGGGACAGGGGGCTACGAGCAGTACTTC	CAWTTGTGGYEQYF
few	TRBJ1-4	NA	TRBV2	TGTGCCAGCAGTGATGGACTGGCAGCAACTAATGAAAAACTGTTTTTT	CASSDGLAATNEKLFF
NA	TRBJ2-7	TRBD1	TRBV2	TGTGCCAGCAGGCAACCGACAGGGGGCTTTGAAGAGCAGTACTTC	CASRQPTGGFEEQYF
NA	TRBJ2-2	TRBD1	TRBV7-9	TGTGCCAGCAGAAGACGGACAGGGGACACCGGGGAGCTGTTTTTT	CASRRRTGDTGELFF
NA	TRBJ2-2	NA	TRBV15	TGTGCCACCAGGCGGGCCCCCAACTACGGCACCGGGGAGCTGTTTTTT	CATRRAPNYGTGELFF
NA	TRBJ1-2	NA	TRBV30	TGTGCCTGGGAAGACAGAGCTAACTATGGCTACACCTTC	CAWEDRANYGYTF
NA	TRBJ2-7	NA	TRBV6-5	TGTGCCAGCAGCTCATCTCCGACCCTTAACTACGAGCAGTACTTC	CASSSSPTLNYEQYF
NA	TRBJ2-3	NA	TRBV5-1	TGCGCCAGCAGCTTGGGACGTTTCTGGGACGCGATGGATACGCAGTATTTT	CASSLGRFWDAMDTQYF
few	TRBJ2-2	TRBD1	TRBV18	TGTGCCAGCTCAGACGTTGGGACAGGGGGCACCGGGGAGCTGTTTTTT	CASSDVGTGGTGELFF
NA	TRBJ1-2	NA	TRBV6-4	TGTGCCCCGTTAAGAGGGGTGTATGGCTACACCTTC	CAPLRGVYGYTF
NA	TRBJ1-2	NA	TRBV19	TGTGCCAGTAGTCCCCGGACAGTTAACTATGGCTACACCTTC	CASSPRTVNYGYTF
NA	TRBJ1-1	NA	TRBV6-1	TGTGCCAGCAGTGTGGAGCAGCATACTGAAGCTTTCTTT	CASSVEQHTEAFF
NA	TRBJ2-2	NA	TRBV5-1	TGCGCCAGCAGCTTGCAGCAGTCGAACACCGGGGAGCTGTTTTTT	CASSLQQSNTGELFF
few	TRBJ1-2	NA	TRBV6-5	TGTGCCAGCAGAGGAACCTATGGCTACACCTTC	CASRGTYGYTF
NA	TRBJ1-4	NA	TRBV11-3	TGTGCCAGCAGCTTAGTGGGGGGGACTAATGAAAAACTGTTTTTT	CASSLVGGTNEKLFF
NA	TRBJ2-7	TRBD1	TRBV28	TGTGCCAGCAGTGGGACAGGCAACCGTTATGAGTACTTC	CASSGTGNRYEYF
NA	TRBJ2-1	NA	TRBV30	TGTGCCTGGATGGCGGGTTACTACAATGAGCAGTTCTTC	CAWMAGYYNEQFF
many	TRBJ2-3	NA	TRBV9	TGTGCCAGCAGCGTAGGGGGTGGGTCAGATACGCAGTATTTT	CASSVGGGSDTQYF
NA	TRBJ1-2	NA	TRBV15	TGTGCCACCAGCAGAGATTTCTCACCGGGGACCAGTGGCTACACCTTC	CATSRDFSPGTSGYTF
NA	TRBJ1-3	NA	TRBV19	TGTGCCAGTAGTCCAGTAAACAGAGGAAACACCATATATTTT	CASSPVNRGNTIYF
NA	TRBJ2-1	TRBD2	TRBV5-1	TGCGCCAGCAGCTTGGGGGCGGGAGCCTACAATGAGCAGTTCTTC	CASSLGAGAYNEQFF
NA	TRBJ2-7	NA	TRBV4-1	TGCGCCAGCAGCCAAGGGTGGGACACCTTGTACGAGCAGTACTTC	CASSQGWDTLYEQYF
many	TRBJ1-1	NA	TRBV5-1	TGCGCCCGCTACGTAAACGAGGGGATCCAAATGAACACTGAAGCTTTCTTT	CARYVNEGIQMNTEAFF
NA	TRBJ2-1	TRBD2	TRBV5-1	TGCGCCAGCAGCAATAGCGGGAGCTCCTACAATGAGCAGTTCTTC	CASSNSGSSYNEQFF
NA	TRBJ1-1	TRBD1	TRBV29-1	TGCAGCGCAAGACGGGGGGACAGCTTAAACACTGAAGCTTTCTTT	CSARRGDSLNTEAFF
NA	TRBJ2-3	TRBD2	TRBV25-1	TGTGCCAGCAGTGGTGGGACTAGCGGGGAACACACAGATACGCAGTATTTT	CASSGGTSGEHTDTQYF
NA	TRBJ2-1	NA	TRBV19	TGTGCCAGTAGGACTGAGGATATCACCTACAATGAGCAGTTCTTC	CASRTEDITYNEQFF
NA	TRBJ2-2	NA	TRBV28	TGTGCCAGCACTTTTAGGTCGAAAGATACCGGGGAGCTGTTTTTT	CASTFRSKDTGELFF
NA	TRBJ2-2	NA	TRBV4-1	TGCGCCAGCAGCCCGGGACTGCTGAACACCGGGGAGCTGTTTTTT	CASSPGLLNTGELFF
once	TRBJ2-1	TRBD2	TRBV28	TGTGCCAGCAGCCCGGGACTAGACCCCAATGAGCAGTTCTTC	CASSPGLDPNEQFF
NA	TRBJ2-2	NA	TRBV5-1	TGCGCCAGCAGCTTGGATCCGGGGTTGGCCGGGGAGCTGTTTTTT	CASSLDPGLAGELFF
NA	TRBJ2-3	NA	TRBV7-2	TGTGCCAGCAGCTTAGTTGGCGGGACTAGCACAGATACGCAGTATTTT	CASSLVGGTSTDTQYF
NA	TRBJ2-2	NA	TRBV18	TGTGCCAGCTCATTACCGGGACACCGATCCGGGGAGCTGTTTTTT	CASSLPGHRSGELFF
NA	TRBJ2-2	TRBD1	TRBV5-1	TGCGCCAGCAGCTTGGAGGGACAGGGGGCAACAGAGACCGGGGAGCTGTTTTTT	CASSLEGQGATETGELFF